Below, one TCR beta chain is given with its context. A read error may account for a junction end that differs from germline. This entry comes from a study of blood T cell repertoires in COVID-19. Profiled with immunoSEQ multiplex PCR; TCRdb holds only in-frame clones, not every one. The sample yields 250,000 or so clones, around 90% seen once. This CDR3 region has 12 residues. In germline, CDR1 is SGHDT, CDR2 YYEEEE. The genes are TRBV5-6 and TRBJ2-4; TRBD2 matches 9 bases. The clonotype was recovered from a young man with active or convalescent COVID-19. Sequenced input: peripheral blood. The chain's CDR3 is CASAYQGLATDF. The CDR3 region has the DNA TGTGCCAGCGCTTACCAGGGACTAGCTACGGACTTC.